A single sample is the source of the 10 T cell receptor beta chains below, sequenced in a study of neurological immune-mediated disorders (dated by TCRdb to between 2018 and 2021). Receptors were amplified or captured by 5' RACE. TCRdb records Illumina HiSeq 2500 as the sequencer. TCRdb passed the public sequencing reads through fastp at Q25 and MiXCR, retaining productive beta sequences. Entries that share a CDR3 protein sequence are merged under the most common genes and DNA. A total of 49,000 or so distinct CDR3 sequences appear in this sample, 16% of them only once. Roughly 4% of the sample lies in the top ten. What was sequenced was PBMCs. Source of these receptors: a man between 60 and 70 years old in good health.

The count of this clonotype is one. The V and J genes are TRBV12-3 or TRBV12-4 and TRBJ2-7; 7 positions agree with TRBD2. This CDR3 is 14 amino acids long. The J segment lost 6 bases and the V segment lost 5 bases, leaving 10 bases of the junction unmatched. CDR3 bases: TGTGCCAGCAGTCTCTGGGGGAGGGCCACCGAGCAGTACTTC. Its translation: CASSLWGRATEQYF.

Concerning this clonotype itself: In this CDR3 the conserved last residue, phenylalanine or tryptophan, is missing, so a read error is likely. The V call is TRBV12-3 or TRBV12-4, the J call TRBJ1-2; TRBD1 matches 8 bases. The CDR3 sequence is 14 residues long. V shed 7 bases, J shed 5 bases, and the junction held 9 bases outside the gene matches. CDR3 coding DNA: TGTGCCAGCACTTTCACAGGGGGGAAGTATGGCTACACCCTC. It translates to CASTFTGGKYGYTL.

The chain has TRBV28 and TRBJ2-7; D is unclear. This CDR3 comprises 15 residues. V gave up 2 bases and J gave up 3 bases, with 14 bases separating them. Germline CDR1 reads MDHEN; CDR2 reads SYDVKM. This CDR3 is CASSLMSLASYEQYF. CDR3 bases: TGTGCCAGCAGTTTAATGTCACTTGCGAGCTACGAGCAGTACTTC.

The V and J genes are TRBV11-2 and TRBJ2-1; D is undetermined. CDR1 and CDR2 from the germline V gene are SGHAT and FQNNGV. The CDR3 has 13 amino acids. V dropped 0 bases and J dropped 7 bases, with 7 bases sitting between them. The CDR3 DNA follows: TGTGCCAGCAGCTTAGATAGAACGAATGAGCAGTTCTTC. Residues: CASSLDRTNEQFF.

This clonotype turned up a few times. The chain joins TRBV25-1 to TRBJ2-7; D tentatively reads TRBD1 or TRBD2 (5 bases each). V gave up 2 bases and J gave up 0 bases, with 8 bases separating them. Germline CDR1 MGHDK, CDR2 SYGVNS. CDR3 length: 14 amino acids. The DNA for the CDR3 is TGTGCCAGCAGTGAAGGGGGTTACTCCTACGAGCAGTACTTC. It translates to CASSEGGYSYEQYF.

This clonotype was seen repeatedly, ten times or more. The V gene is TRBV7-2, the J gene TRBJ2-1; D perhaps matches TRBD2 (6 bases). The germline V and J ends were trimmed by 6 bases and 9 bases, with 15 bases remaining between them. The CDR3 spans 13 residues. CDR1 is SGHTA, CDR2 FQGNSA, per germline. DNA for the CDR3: TGTGCCAGCAGACCTACTAGGGAGGCTGAGCAGTTCTTC. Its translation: CASRPTREAEQFF.

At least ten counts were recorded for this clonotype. The CDR3 is CASSRYRAQGVGNTIYF. In DNA, the CDR3 is TGTGCCAGCAGTAGATACAGGGCTCAAGGAGTTGGAAACACCATATATTTT. The chain employs TRBV6-5 and TRBJ1-3, with a tentative D call TRBD1 (6 bases). This CDR3 is built from 17 residues. Germline assignment: CDR1 MNHEY and CDR2 SVGAGI. With 5 bases removed from V and 3 bases from J, the gap between germline ends came to 20 bases.

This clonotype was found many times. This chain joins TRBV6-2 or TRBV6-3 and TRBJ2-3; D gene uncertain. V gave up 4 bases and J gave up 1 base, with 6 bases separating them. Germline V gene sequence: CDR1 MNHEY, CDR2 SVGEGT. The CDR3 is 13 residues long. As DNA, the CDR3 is TGTGCCAGCAGTTTGAGTCGCACAGATACGCAGTATTTT. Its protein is CASSLSRTDTQYF.

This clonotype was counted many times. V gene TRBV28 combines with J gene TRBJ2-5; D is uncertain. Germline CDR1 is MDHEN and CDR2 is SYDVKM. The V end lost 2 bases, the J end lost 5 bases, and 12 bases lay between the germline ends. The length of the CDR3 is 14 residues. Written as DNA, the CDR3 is TGTGCCAGCAGTTTAATAGGGAACGGGGAGACCCAGTACTTC. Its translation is CASSLIGNGETQYF. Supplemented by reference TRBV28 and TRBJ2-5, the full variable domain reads DVKVTQSSRYLVKRTGEKVFLECVQDMDHENMFWYRQDPGLGLRLIYFSYDVKMKEKGDIPEGYSVSREKKERFSLILESASTNQTSMYLCASSLIGNGETQYFGPGTRLLVL.

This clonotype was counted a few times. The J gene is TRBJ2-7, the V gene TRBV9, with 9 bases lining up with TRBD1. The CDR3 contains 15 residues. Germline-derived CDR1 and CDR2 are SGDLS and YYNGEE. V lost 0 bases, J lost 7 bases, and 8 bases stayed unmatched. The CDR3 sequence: CASSVEAETGGEQYF. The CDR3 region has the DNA TGTGCCAGCAGCGTAGAGGCCGAGACAGGGGGAGAGCAGTACTTC.